This T cell receptor (beta chain) was identified in a study of cytomegalovirus exposure and HLA in healthy donors. CDR1 is SGHVS, CDR2 FNYEAQ, per germline. The CDR3 is 15 amino acids. V lost 5 bases, J lost 6 bases, and 20 bases lay in between. A multiplex PCR was run with 60 Vbeta primers and 13 Jbeta primers. The protocol was immunoSEQ multiplex PCR, while the TCRdb copy is restricted to in-frame clones and leaves out a portion. The data hold some 150,000 clones, with roughly three quarters observed a single time. V and J are TRBV7-6 and TRBJ2-7; TRBD2 is a possible D gene (5 bases). The sample comprised PBMCs. This sequence originates from a man in his sixties in good health and CMV-seronegative. The CDR3: CASSDSEGLGLEQYF. The CDR3 DNA sequence: TGTGCCAGCAGCGACTCAGAGGGTCTAGGGCTCGAGCAGTACTTC.